One and the same sample provided the 14 T cell receptor beta chains below, sequenced in a study of blood T cell repertoires in COVID-19. Using immunoSEQ multiplex PCR, the repertoire was profiled, and TCRdb retains in-frame clones only, with some absent. The table includes over 600,000 clones, about 87% detected once. Sequencing used peripheral blood. These receptors were taken from a woman younger than 35 with acute or convalescent COVID-19.

This chain joins TRBV6-4 and TRBJ2-3, with D perhaps matching TRBD2 (6 bases). The CDR3 runs 15 residues. Deletions cut 3 bases from V and 4 bases from J, with 14 bases between. Germline V gives CDR1 MRHNA, CDR2 SNTAGT. CDR3 bases: TGTGCCAGCAGTGAGCGGCGGGGCTCCGCAGATACGCAGTATTTT. As protein: CASSERRGSADTQYF.

The count of this clone is one. The gene calls are TRBV4-3 and TRBJ2-7; 13 nucleotides agree with TRBD2. CDR3 length: 17 amino acids. V lost 1 base to trimming and J lost 3 bases; unmatched junction nucleotides: 6. CDR1 is LGHNA and CDR2 is YSLEER in the germline V gene. In nucleotides, the CDR3 is TGCGCCAGCAGCCAAGGACTAGCGGGGGGCGATATCTACGAGCAGTACTTC. Translating gives CASSQGLAGGDIYEQYF.

This clone was observed once. The chain is built from TRBV7-3 and TRBJ2-3, with TRBD2 matching over 8 bases. This CDR3 is 15 amino acids long. Germline lookup yields CDR1 SGHTA and CDR2 FQGTGA. V trimming: 5 bases; J trimming: 6 bases; junction bases outside the gene matches: 10. In nucleotides, the CDR3 is TGTGCCAGCAGCCTCGGGGGGGCCGAGTCGGATACGCAGTATTTT. This translates into CASSLGGAESDTQYF.

This chain connects TRBV5-5 to TRBJ1-2; 9 bases line up with TRBD1. The ends lost 0 bases at V and 0 bases at J; junction bases unmatched: 9. The CDR3 covers 18 residues. In germline, CDR1 is SGHKS, CDR2 YYEKEE (reference sequence). In DNA form, the CDR3 reads TGTGCCAGCAGCTTGGGAGGTGGACAGGGGCTCACTAACTATGGCTACACCTTC. Encoded protein: CASSLGGGQGLTNYGYTF.

In its sample, this clone was seen once. The J gene is TRBJ1-2, the V gene TRBV2; tentative D call: TRBD1 (6 bases). CDR1 SNHLY and CDR2 FYNNEI come from the germline V gene. Deletions cut 5 bases from V and 5 bases from J, with 12 bases between. This CDR3 is built from 13 residues. CDR3 sequence (DNA): TGTGCCAGCAGTTCAGGGGTAGGGTATGGCTACACCTTC. Protein product: CASSSGVGYGYTF. Full variable domain (rest looked up from reference TRBV2 and TRBJ1-2): EPEVTQTPSHQVTQMGQEVILRCVPISNHLYFYWYRQILGQKVEFLVSFYNNEISEKSEIFDDQFSVERPDGSNFTLKIRSTKLEDSAMYFCASSSGVGYGYTFGSGTRLTVV.

The rearrangement joins TRBV19 to TRBJ2-1, with a weak D call TRBD1 (5 bases). CDR1 is LNHDA, CDR2 SQIVND, per germline (reference sequence). The CDR3 runs to 10 residues. Trimming took 7 bases from V and 11 from J, leaving 9 bases between them. The CDR3: CASNGAQQFF. In DNA, the CDR3 is TGTGCCAGTAATGGGGCTCAGCAGTTCTTC.

The chain carries TRBV27 and TRBJ1-2; 8 nucleotides align to TRBD1. The V gene end was trimmed by 6 bases and the J gene end by 2 bases; junction bases not matched to a gene: 5. CDR1 is MNHEY, CDR2 SMNVEV, per germline (reference sequence). CDR3 length equals 14 residues. CDR3 sequence: CASSRTGPNYGYTF. CDR3 sequence (DNA): TGTGCCAGCAGCAGGACAGGGCCCAACTATGGCTACACCTTC.

The gene calls are TRBV9 and TRBJ1-2; no clear D gene. The CDR3 consists of 13 residues. Looked up from germline, CDR1 is SGDLS and CDR2 is YYNGEE. Trimming took off 4 bases at V and 0 bases at J, with 7 bases between the two ends. CDR3 sequence reads: CASSPRANYGYTF. In nucleotides, the CDR3 is TGTGCCAGCAGCCCCCGGGCTAACTATGGCTACACCTTC.

This clone was recorded a few times. This rearrangement joins TRBV6-5 to TRBJ1-1; 9 bases fit TRBD1. V was clipped by 6 bases and J by 7 bases; unmatched bases: 15. This CDR3 has 16 residues. CDR1 and CDR2 (germline): MNHEY, SVGAGI. The CDR3 spells CASRYGTGFEAVEAFF. DNA for the CDR3: TGTGCCAGCAGGTACGGGACAGGGTTTGAGGCGGTTGAAGCTTTCTTT.

This chain connects TRBV19 to TRBJ1-2; D ambiguous. Germline CDR1 reads LNHDA; CDR2 reads SQIVND (reference sequence). Trimming cost V 1 base and J 3 bases, with 12 bases left between them. CDR3 length: 15 amino acids. The CDR3 reads CASSIVYVRDYGYTF. Written as DNA, the CDR3 is TGTGCCAGTAGTATAGTCTATGTCCGGGACTATGGCTACACCTTC.

V is TRBV6-4 and J is TRBJ2-1; 9 nucleotides match TRBD2. The CDR3 sequence is 16 residues long. The germline V gene has CDR1 MRHNA and CDR2 SNTAGT. V gave up 0 bases and J gave up 2 bases; unmatched junction bases: 2. In DNA form, the CDR3 reads TGTGCCAGCAGTGACTCCCCTAGCGGGGCCTACAATGAGCAGTTCTTC. Protein: CASSDSPSGAYNEQFF.

This chain connects TRBV4-2 to TRBJ2-3, with 11 bases fitting TRBD1. This CDR3 is built from 16 residues. Germline V gene data show CDR1 as LGHNA and CDR2 as YNFKEQ. With V trimmed by 4 bases and J by 6 bases, 9 bases remained unmatched. CDR3 in DNA: TGTGCCAGCAGCCCCTACCGGGACAGGGGGGAGGATACGCAGTATTTT. This encodes CASSPYRDRGEDTQYF.

This clone has only one observation. CDR3 residues: CAWTVSRGGGTGELFF. The DNA for the CDR3 is TGTGCCTGGACGGTCTCCCGCGGTGGGGGGACCGGGGAGCTGTTTTTT. The genes are TRBV30 and TRBJ2-2; D is perhaps TRBD2 (6 bases). CDR1 GTSNPN and CDR2 SVGIG come from the germline V gene (reference sequence). CDR3 length equals 16 residues. The V gene lost 4 bases and the J gene lost 5 bases, with 20 bases spanning the gap.

CDR3 sequence reads: CASTREPTNEKLFF. CDR3 DNA sequence: TGTGCCAGTACCAGGGAACCAACTAATGAAAAACTGTTTTTT. The chain has TRBV19 and TRBJ1-4, with D possibly TRBD1 on 5 matching bases. Germline V lookup: CDR1 LNHDA, CDR2 SQIVND (reference sequence). Trimming cost V 7 bases and J 0 bases, with 9 bases left between them. This CDR3 is built from 14 residues.